The rows below give T cell receptor beta chains drawn from one sample of a study of T cells in Graves' hyperthyroidism and ophthalmopathy. TCRdb called the multiplex PCR reads again in MiXCR, with one record for every CDR3 protein. In the table there are about 400,000 distinct CDR3 sequences, just under 15% of which are singletons. Sequencing used blood. The receptors were sampled from a woman between 25 and 40 years old with Graves' hyperthyroidism. CDR3s include the opening cysteine and the closing phenylalanine or tryptophan. The D gene is left open where the match is weak. Expanded clones get a size class; other rows say once, few or many, or leave the size out.

CDR3 protein	CDR3 DNA	clone size	D gene	V gene	J gene
CASSPGGPWSQYF	TGTGCCAGCTCTCCCGGAGGGCCTTGGTCCCAGTACTTC	-	-	TRBV6-2/TRBV6-3	TRBJ2-5
CASSMGFTDTQYF	TGCGCCAGCAGCATGGGATTCACAGATACGCAGTATTTT	few	-	TRBV5-1	TRBJ2-3
CASSPPSGATSEAFF	TGTGCCAGCTCACCACCGTCAGGGGCAACTTCTGAAGCTTTCTTT	-	-	TRBV18	TRBJ1-1
CASSYSGTTAEQFF	TGTGCCAGCAGCTACTCCGGGACTACGGCTGAGCAGTTCTTC	many	TRBD2	TRBV7-2	TRBJ2-1
CASSLSGGGTYNEQFF	TGCGCCAGCAGCCTTTCGGGGGGGGGTACCTACAATGAGCAGTTCTTC	-	TRBD2	TRBV5-1	TRBJ2-1
CSVKTSVQGTYEQYF	TGCAGTGTTAAAACGTCAGTACAGGGGACCTACGAGCAGTACTTC	few	TRBD1	TRBV20-1	TRBJ2-7
CAILPGHISKNIQYF	TGTGCCATCTTGCCTGGACACATATCCAAAAACATTCAGTACTTC	few	-	TRBV27	TRBJ2-4
CASGVGANVLTF	TGTGCCAGCGGAGTAGGGGCCAACGTCCTGACTTTC	many	-	TRBV7-9	TRBJ2-6
CASSSKAGPSYEQYF	TGTGCCAGCAGCAGTAAAGCGGGACCCTCCTACGAGCAGTACTTC	many	TRBD2	TRBV7-8	TRBJ2-7
CASSLRTGDDYGYTF	TGTGCCAGCTCACTCAGGACAGGGGATGACTATGGCTACACCTTC	many	TRBD1	TRBV18	TRBJ1-2
CASRKEPGQRYEQYF	TGTGCCAGCAGGAAAGAACCGGGACAGAGATACGAGCAGTACTTC	many	TRBD1	TRBV12-3/TRBV12-4	TRBJ2-7
CATSEGGEETQYF	TGTGCCACCAGTGAGGGGGGAGAAGAGACCCAGTACTTC	many	-	TRBV24-1	TRBJ2-5
CASSLSASGTHEQYF	TGTGCCAGCAGCTTAAGTGCTAGCGGGACCCACGAGCAGTACTTC	many	TRBD2	TRBV7-3	TRBJ2-7
CSARVRPIYEQYF	TGCAGTGCTAGAGTTCGTCCCATCTACGAGCAGTACTTC	many	-	TRBV20-1	TRBJ2-7
CSGWTARYGYTF	TGCAGCGGTTGGACAGCTCGCTATGGCTACACCTTC	few	-	TRBV29-1	TRBJ1-2
CASSEELTGGGDTEAFF	TGTGCCAGCAGTGAAGAGCTGACAGGGGGGGGGGACACTGAAGCTTTCTTT	many	TRBD1	TRBV6-1	TRBJ1-1
CASSLTGTPEQYF	TGTGCCAGCAGTTTGACAGGGACCCCCGAGCAGTACTTC	many	TRBD1	TRBV12-3/TRBV12-4	TRBJ2-7
CASSRGVSQETQYF	TGTGCCAGCAGTCGAGGAGTCAGCCAAGAGACCCAGTACTTC	many	-	TRBV12-3/TRBV12-4	TRBJ2-5
CASSLEAQTIGQPQHF	TGCGCCAGCAGCTTGGAGGCTCAGACCATCGGGCAGCCCCAGCATTTT	-	-	TRBV5-1	TRBJ1-5
CATRPPGRGAGELFF	TGTGCCACCCGTCCCCCGGGACGGGGGGCCGGGGAGCTGTTTTTT	-	TRBD2	TRBV28	TRBJ2-2
CASSISSGSDEQFF	TGTGCCAGTAGTATAAGCAGCGGGAGTGATGAGCAGTTCTTC	-	TRBD2	TRBV19	TRBJ2-1
CASSLARTDTQYF	TGTGCCAGCAGCTTAGCCCGCACAGATACGCAGTATTTT	many	-	TRBV7-9	TRBJ2-3
CASSLTSQETQYF	TGTGCCAGCAGCCTGACTAGTCAGGAGACCCAGTACTTC	-	-	TRBV3-1	TRBJ2-5
CASSLGAFEQFF	TGTGCCAGCAGTTTAGGTGCGTTTGAGCAGTTCTTC	many	-	TRBV12-3/TRBV12-4	TRBJ2-1
CASSERELYTGELFF	TGTGCCAGTAGTGAGCGGGAGTTGTACACCGGGGAGCTGTTTTTT	-	TRBD2	TRBV19	TRBJ2-2
CASKPGQARSGELFF	TGTGCCAGCAAACCGGGACAGGCGCGTTCCGGGGAGCTGTTTTTT	many	TRBD1	TRBV2	TRBJ2-2
CASSSSSDYEQYF	TGTGCCAGCAGCTCCTCTAGTGACTACGAGCAGTACTTC	many	-	TRBV7-3	TRBJ2-7
CASSPKGEGSYEQYF	TGTGCCAGCAGCCCGAAGGGTGAAGGCTCCTACGAGCAGTACTTC	many	-	TRBV3-1	TRBJ2-7
CASSDIDSWAKNIQYF	TGCGCCAGCAGTGATATAGACAGCTGGGCCAAAAACATTCAGTACTTC	few	-	TRBV5-1	TRBJ2-4
CASKWTGANYGYTF	TGTGCCAGCAAATGGACAGGAGCTAACTATGGCTACACCTTC	few	TRBD1	TRBV28	TRBJ1-2
CASSTGQGKKEPQHF	TGTGCCAGTAGTACGGGACAGGGGAAGAAGGAGCCCCAGCATTTT	-	TRBD1	TRBV19	TRBJ1-5
CASSLGGTVSNQPQHF	TGTGCCAGCAGCTTAGGAGGGACCGTAAGCAATCAGCCCCAGCATTTT	-	-	TRBV7-2	TRBJ1-5
CASSSQEGVGGTDTQYF	TGTGCCAGCAGTTCCCAGGAGGGGGTAGGAGGCACAGATACGCAGTATTTT	many	-	TRBV12-3/TRBV12-4	TRBJ2-3
CASSQAAGGYNEQFF	TGCGCCAGCAGCCAAGCAGCGGGAGGTTACAATGAGCAGTTCTTC	many	TRBD2	TRBV4-1	TRBJ2-1
CAWSSGPSYEQYF	TGTGCCTGGAGCAGCGGTCCGTCCTACGAGCAGTACTTC	many	-	TRBV30	TRBJ2-7
CAITSSAHQMETQYF	TGTGCCATCACCTCTAGCGCCCATCAAATGGAGACCCAGTACTTC	many	-	TRBV10-3	TRBJ2-5
CASSLSASGNYEQYF	TGTGCCAGCAGCTTATCGGCTAGCGGAAACTACGAGCAGTACTTC	few	TRBD2	TRBV11-1	TRBJ2-7
CASTLRGGRTEAFF	TGTGCCAGCACCCTAAGGGGGGGGCGGACTGAAGCTTTCTTT	-	-	TRBV28	TRBJ1-1
CSVDRVPQETQYF	TGCAGCGTTGACAGGGTACCCCAAGAGACCCAGTACTTC	-	-	TRBV29-1	TRBJ2-5
CASSLSNRGTEAFF	TGTGCCAGCTCACTATCTAATCGGGGGACTGAAGCTTTCTTT	many	-	TRBV18	TRBJ1-1
CASSVVGLADQETQYF	TGTGCCAGCAGCGTAGTGGGACTAGCGGATCAAGAGACCCAGTACTTC	few	TRBD2	TRBV9	TRBJ2-5
CASSLGGQGQSYEQYF	TGTGCCAGCAGTTTAGGGGGACAGGGACAATCCTACGAGCAGTACTTC	many	TRBD1	TRBV28	TRBJ2-7
CASSQAGPEAFF	TGTGCCAGCAGCCAAGCTGGTCCTGAAGCTTTCTTT	many	-	TRBV3-1	TRBJ1-1
CASSGDSTGYGYTF	TGTGCCAGCAGTGGGGACAGTACAGGGTATGGCTACACCTTC	many	TRBD1	TRBV2	TRBJ1-2
CASSLEPGSYNEQFF	TGTGCCAGCAGCTTAGAACCCGGCTCCTACAATGAGCAGTTCTTC	many	-	TRBV11-2	TRBJ2-1
CASSFVQGSGELFF	TGTGCCAGCAGTTTTGTCCAGGGGAGCGGGGAGCTGTTTTTT	-	-	TRBV12-3/TRBV12-4	TRBJ2-2
CSARDHGYEQYF	TGCAGTGCTAGAGATCACGGGTACGAGCAGTACTTC	few	-	TRBV20-1	TRBJ2-7
CASSLLAGLYEQYF	TGTGCCAGCAGTTTATTAGCAGGATTGTACGAGCAGTACTTC	-	-	TRBV12-3/TRBV12-4	TRBJ2-7
CASSYGGPSEQYF	TGTGCCAGCAGTTACGGGGGGCCTAGCGAGCAGTACTTC	many	-	TRBV6-5	TRBJ2-7
CSASVISGPYNEQFF	TGCAGTGCTAGCGTCATTTCTGGCCCCTACAATGAGCAGTTCTTC	few	-	TRBV20-1	TRBJ2-1
CASSPQIGQTSNYGYTF	TGTGCCAGCAGCCCCCAAATCGGACAGACATCTAACTATGGCTACACCTTC	many	-	TRBV3-1	TRBJ1-2
CATSTSDKNIQYF	-	many	-	TRBV24-1	TRBJ2-4
CASSPPYGANTEAFF	TGCGCCAGCAGCCCCCCATATGGGGCGAACACTGAAGCTTTCTTT	many	-	TRBV5-1	TRBJ1-1
CSALDLDRGHGNTIYF	TGCAGTGCCCTGGACTTGGACAGGGGTCATGGAAACACCATATATTTT	-	TRBD1	TRBV20-1	TRBJ1-3
CASIRTGQNQPQHF	TGTGCCAGCATTAGGACAGGACAAAATCAGCCCCAGCATTTT	many	TRBD1	TRBV28	TRBJ1-5
CSASGLAGASSYEQYF	TGCAGCGCCTCCGGACTAGCGGGTGCTAGCTCCTACGAGCAGTACTTC	-	TRBD2	TRBV29-1	TRBJ2-7